These 7 T cell receptor beta chains share one sample of origin, sequenced in a study of blood T cell repertoires in COVID-19. TCRdb's copy holds only in-frame clones and misses some; the assay was immunoSEQ multiplex PCR. The profile covers approximately 180,000 clones, with around four fifths appearing a single time and roughly 17% taken by the ten largest. Sequencing used PBMCs or T cells enriched from blood (not recorded which). The source of these receptors is a woman aged 45-59 years who had recovered from COVID-19.

The V call is TRBV28, the J call TRBJ2-7, with 7 bases identical to TRBD2. The CDR3 extends over 14 amino acids. V dropped 10 bases and J dropped 4; count of bases not matched to a gene: 13. Per the germline V gene, CDR1 is MDHEN and CDR2 is SYDVKM. This chain's CDR3 is CATSLGGAEYEQYF. For the CDR3, the DNA is TGTGCCACCTCCCTGGGAGGGGCGGAGTACGAGCAGTACTTC.

The chain has TRBV21-1 and TRBJ2-7; the D segment call TRBD2 is taken from the table without a DNA check. TRBV21-1 is a known pseudogene. This CDR3 is 14 amino acids long. The CDR3 spells CASKRGRGTYEQYF. The CDR3 DNA follows: TGTGCCAGCAAACGGGGGAGGGGGACCTACGAGCAGTACTTC.

This clone was counted only a few times. The genes are TRBV4-1 and TRBJ1-4; 8 bases align to TRBD1. After removal of 0 bases from V and 3 bases from J, the junction contained 3 bases not matched to a gene. Germline CDR1 reads MGHRA; CDR2 reads YSYEKL. The CDR3 is 16 residues long. CDR3 coding DNA: TGCGCCAGCAGCCAAGAGACAGGGGAGGCTAATGAAAAACTGTTTTTT. This gives the protein CASSQETGEANEKLFF.

V and J are TRBV5-4 and TRBJ1-6; 8 bases match TRBD1. The CDR3 spans 14 residues. In germline, CDR1 is SGHNT, CDR2 YYREEE (reference sequence). V was clipped by 4 bases and J by 6 bases; unmatched bases: 3. The chain's CDR3 is CASSHDRGNSPLHF. Written as DNA, the CDR3 is TGTGCCAGCAGCCACGACAGGGGTAATTCACCCCTCCACTTT. Complete variable domain (other parts from reference TRBV5-4 and TRBJ1-6): ETGVTQSPTHLIKTRGQQVTLRCSSQSGHNTVSWYQQALGQGPQFIFQYYREEENGRGNFPPRFSGLQFPNYSSELNVNALELDDSALYLCASSHDRGNSPLHFGNGTRLTVT.

The rearrangement links TRBV3-1 (or the pseudogene TRBV3-2) to TRBJ1-3; D gene unclear. The germline V and J ends were trimmed by 2 bases and 1 base, with 9 bases remaining between them. Germline V lookup: CDR1 LGHDT, CDR2 YNNKEL (reference sequence). The CDR3 is made up of 15 amino acids. CDR3 protein: CASSQRRGSGNTIYF. CDR3 coding DNA: TGTGCCAGCAGCCAAAGGCGCGGTTCTGGAAACACCATATATTTT.

The chain combines TRBV18 with TRBJ1-4, with D hard to call. Germline V gene sequence: CDR1 KGHSH, CDR2 LQKENI. The CDR3 contains 13 residues. Trimming removed 4 bases at V and 8 bases at J, with 11 bases between. The CDR3 bases are TGTGCCAGCTCACTTGCCGGGTGGGAAAAACTGTTTTTT. This gives the protein CASSLAGWEKLFF.

V and J are TRBV10-3 and TRBJ1-6, with D unresolved. This CDR3 is built from 13 residues. Trimming stripped 7 bases from V and 5 bases from J, with 9 bases between. CDR1 is ENHRY, CDR2 SYGVKD, per germline. DNA of the CDR3: TGTGCCATCACCGCCCAGGATAATTCACCCCTCCACTTT. Encoded protein: CAITAQDNSPLHF.